This entry is about one T cell receptor beta chain. Its specificity is not known. A read error may account for a junction end that differs from germline. The germline gives CDR1 SSHAT, CDR2 FNYEAQ (reference sequence). This CDR3 has 18 residues. The sample comes from a study of cytomegalovirus exposure and HLA in healthy donors. The study, taken as a whole, reports: Analyses of presence and absence presupposed an approximately uniform sequencing depth across donors.

Researchers ran the PCR with 60 Vbeta and 13 Jbeta primers. The protocol was immunoSEQ multiplex PCR, while the TCRdb copy is restricted to in-frame clones and leaves out a portion. Its table records 150,000 to 200,000 clones. This chain links TRBV7-7 with TRBJ2-2, with unresolved D. This sequence was found in a woman aged 18-35 years in good health and CMV-seropositive. Sequencing was performed on PBMCs. Here the CDR3 DNA reads TGTGCTAGCAGCTTAGTCCGCGGCCCGACGACGAACACCGGGGAGCTGTTTTTT. This translates into CASSLVRGPTTNTGELFF.